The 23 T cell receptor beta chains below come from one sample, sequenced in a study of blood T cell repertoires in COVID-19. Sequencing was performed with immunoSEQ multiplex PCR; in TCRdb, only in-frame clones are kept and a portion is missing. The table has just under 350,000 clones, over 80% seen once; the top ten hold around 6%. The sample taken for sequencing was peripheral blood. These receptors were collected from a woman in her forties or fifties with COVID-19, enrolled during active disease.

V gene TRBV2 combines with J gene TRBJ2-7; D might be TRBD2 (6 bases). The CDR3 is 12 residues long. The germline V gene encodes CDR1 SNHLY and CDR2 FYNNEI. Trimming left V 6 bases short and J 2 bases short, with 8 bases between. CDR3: CASRREAYEQYF. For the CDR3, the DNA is TGTGCCAGCAGAAGGGAGGCCTACGAGCAGTACTTC.

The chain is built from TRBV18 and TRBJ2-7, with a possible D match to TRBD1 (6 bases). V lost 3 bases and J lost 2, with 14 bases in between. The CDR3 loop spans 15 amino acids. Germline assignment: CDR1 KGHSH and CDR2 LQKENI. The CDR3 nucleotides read TGTGCCAGCTCACCCGCCAGGGGACACCCCTACGAGCAGTACTTC. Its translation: CASSPARGHPYEQYF.

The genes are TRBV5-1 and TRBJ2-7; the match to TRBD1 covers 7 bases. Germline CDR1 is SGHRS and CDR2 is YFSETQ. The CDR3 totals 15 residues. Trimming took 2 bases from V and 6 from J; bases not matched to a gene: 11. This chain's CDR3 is CASSFDRVINLEQYF. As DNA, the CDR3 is TGCGCCAGCAGCTTCGACAGGGTTATTAACCTCGAGCAGTACTTC.

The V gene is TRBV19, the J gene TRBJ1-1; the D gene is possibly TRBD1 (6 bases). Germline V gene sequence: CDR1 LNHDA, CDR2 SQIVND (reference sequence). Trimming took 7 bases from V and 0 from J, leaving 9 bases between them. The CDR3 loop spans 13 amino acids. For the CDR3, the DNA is TGTGCCAGTAAGGGGACACTGAACACTGAAGCTTTCTTT. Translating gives CASKGTLNTEAFF.

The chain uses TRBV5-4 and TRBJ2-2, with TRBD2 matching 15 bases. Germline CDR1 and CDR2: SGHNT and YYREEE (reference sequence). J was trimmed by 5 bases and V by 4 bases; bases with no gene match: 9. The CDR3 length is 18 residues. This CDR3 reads CASSPGLAGGPRTGELFF. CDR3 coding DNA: TGTGCCAGCAGCCCCGGACTAGCGGGAGGGCCGAGGACCGGGGAGCTGTTTTTT.

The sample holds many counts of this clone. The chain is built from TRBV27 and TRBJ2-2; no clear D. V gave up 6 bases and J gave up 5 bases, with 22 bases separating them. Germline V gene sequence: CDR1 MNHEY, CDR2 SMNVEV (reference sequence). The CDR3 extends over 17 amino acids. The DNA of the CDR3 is TGTGCCAGCAGAACCCTCTTGCGGCCAGAACGGACCGGGGAGCTGTTTTTT. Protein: CASRTLLRPERTGELFF.

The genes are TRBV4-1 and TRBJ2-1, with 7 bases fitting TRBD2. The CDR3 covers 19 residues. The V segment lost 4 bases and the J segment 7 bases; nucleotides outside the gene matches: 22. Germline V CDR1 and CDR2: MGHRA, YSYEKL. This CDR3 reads CASSRGTWRGGYRGNEQFF. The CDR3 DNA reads TGCGCCAGCAGCCGGGGTACCTGGCGGGGAGGGTACAGAGGGAATGAGCAGTTCTTC.

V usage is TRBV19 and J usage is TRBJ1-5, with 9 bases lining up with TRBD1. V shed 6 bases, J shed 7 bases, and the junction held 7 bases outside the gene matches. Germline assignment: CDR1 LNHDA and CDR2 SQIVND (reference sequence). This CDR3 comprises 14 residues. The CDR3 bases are TGTGCCAGTAGCCCGGGACAGGGACGGCAGCCCCAGCATTTT. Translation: CASSPGQGRQPQHF. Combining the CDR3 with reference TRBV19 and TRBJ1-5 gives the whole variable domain DGGITQSPKYLFRKEGQNVTLSCEQNLNHDAMYWYRQDPGQGLRLIYYSQIVNDFQKGDIAEGYSVSREKKESFPLTVTSAQKNPTAFYLCASSPGQGRQPQHFGDGTRLSIL.

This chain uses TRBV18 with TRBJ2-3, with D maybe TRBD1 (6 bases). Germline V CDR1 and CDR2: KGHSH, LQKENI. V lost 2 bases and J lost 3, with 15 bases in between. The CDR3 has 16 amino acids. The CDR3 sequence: CASSPSQGRWTDTQYF. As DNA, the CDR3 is TGTGCCAGCTCACCATCACAGGGACGGTGGACAGATACGCAGTATTTT. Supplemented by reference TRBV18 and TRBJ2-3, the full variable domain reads NAGVMQNPRHLVRRRGQEARLRCSPMKGHSHVYWYRQLPEEGLKFMVYLQKENIIDESGMPKERFSAEFPKEGPSILRIQQVVRGDSAAYFCASSPSQGRWTDTQYFGPGTRLTVL.

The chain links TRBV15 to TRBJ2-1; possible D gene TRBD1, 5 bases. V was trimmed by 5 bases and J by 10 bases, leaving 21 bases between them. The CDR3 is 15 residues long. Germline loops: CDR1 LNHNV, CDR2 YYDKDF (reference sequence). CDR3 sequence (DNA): TGTGCCACCAGCCCGTGGGCCCCGACAGAAGGCGAGCAGTTCTTC. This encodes CATSPWAPTEGEQFF.

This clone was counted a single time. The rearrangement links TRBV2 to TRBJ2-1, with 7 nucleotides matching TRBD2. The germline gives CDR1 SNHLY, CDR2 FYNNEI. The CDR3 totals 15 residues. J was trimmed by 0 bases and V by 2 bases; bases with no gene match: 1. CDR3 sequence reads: CASSEWGGSYNEQFF. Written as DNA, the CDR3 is TGTGCCAGCAGTGAATGGGGGGGCTCCTACAATGAGCAGTTCTTC.

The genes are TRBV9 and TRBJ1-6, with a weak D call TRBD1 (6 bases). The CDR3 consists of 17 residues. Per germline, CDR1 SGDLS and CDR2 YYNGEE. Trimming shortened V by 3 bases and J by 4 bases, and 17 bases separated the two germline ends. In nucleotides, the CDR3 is TGTGCCAGCAGCGCGGGTAAGGGGGATACGTATAATTCACCCCTCCACTTT. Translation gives CASSAGKGDTYNSPLHF. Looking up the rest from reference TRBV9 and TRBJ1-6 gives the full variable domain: DSGVTQTPKHLITATGQRVTLRCSPRSGDLSVYWYQQSLDQGLQFLIQYYNGEERAKGNILERFSAQQFPDLHSELNLSSLELGDSALYFCASSAGKGDTYNSPLHFGNGTRLTVT.

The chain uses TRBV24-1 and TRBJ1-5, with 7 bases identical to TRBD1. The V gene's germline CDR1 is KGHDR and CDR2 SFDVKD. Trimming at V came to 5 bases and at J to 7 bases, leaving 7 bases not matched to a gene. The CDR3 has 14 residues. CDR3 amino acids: CATSGAGGYQPQHF. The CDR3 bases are TGTGCCACCAGTGGGGCAGGGGGATACCAGCCCCAGCATTTT.

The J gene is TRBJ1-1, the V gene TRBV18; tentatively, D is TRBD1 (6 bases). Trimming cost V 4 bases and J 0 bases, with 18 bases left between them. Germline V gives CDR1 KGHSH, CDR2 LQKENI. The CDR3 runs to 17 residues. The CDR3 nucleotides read TGTGCCAGCTCACAAGGATTCAGGGGATCCATGAACACTGAAGCTTTCTTT. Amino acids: CASSQGFRGSMNTEAFF.

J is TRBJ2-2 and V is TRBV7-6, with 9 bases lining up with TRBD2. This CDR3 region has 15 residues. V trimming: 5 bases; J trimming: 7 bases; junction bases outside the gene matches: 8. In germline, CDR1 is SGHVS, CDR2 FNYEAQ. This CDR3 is CASSRLAGERGELFF. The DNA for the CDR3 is TGTGCCAGCAGCCGATTAGCGGGGGAGCGCGGGGAGCTGTTTTTT.

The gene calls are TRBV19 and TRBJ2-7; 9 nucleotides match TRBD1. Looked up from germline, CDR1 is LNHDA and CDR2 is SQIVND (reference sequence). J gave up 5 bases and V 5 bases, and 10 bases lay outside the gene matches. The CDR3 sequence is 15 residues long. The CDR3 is CASSPRQGVRDEQYF. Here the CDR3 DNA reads TGTGCCAGTAGTCCCCGACAGGGGGTCCGTGACGAGCAGTACTTC.

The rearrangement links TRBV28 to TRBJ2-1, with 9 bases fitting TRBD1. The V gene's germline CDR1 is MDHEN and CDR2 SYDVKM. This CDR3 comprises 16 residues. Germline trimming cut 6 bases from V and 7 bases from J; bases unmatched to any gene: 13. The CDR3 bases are TGTGCCAGCAGCAATCCCGGGACAGGGAATATTAATGAGCAGTTCTTC. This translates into CASSNPGTGNINEQFF.

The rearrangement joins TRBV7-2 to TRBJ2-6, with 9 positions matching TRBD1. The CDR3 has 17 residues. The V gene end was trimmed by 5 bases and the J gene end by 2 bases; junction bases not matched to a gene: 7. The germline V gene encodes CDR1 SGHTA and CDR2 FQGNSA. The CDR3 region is CASSRGQGSAGANVLTF. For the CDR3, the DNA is TGTGCCAGCAGCCGGGGACAGGGTAGTGCTGGGGCCAACGTCCTGACTTTC.

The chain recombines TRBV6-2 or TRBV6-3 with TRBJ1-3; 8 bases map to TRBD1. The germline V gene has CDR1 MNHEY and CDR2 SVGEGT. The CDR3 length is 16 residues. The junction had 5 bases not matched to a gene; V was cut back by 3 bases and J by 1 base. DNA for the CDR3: TGTGCCAGCAGTTATCGACGGACAGGGTCTGGAAACACCATATATTTT. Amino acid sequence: CASSYRRTGSGNTIYF.

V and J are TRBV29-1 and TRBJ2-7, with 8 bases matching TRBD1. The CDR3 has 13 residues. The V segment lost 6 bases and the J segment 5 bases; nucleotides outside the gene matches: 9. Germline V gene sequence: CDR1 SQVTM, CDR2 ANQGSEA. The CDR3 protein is CSVAPDRVNEQYF. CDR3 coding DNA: TGCAGCGTAGCCCCGGACAGGGTGAACGAGCAGTACTTC.

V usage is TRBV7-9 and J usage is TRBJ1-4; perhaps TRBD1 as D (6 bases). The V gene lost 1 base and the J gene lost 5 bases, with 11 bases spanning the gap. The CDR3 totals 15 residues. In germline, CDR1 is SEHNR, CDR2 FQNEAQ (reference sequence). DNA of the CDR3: TGTGCCAGCAGCTTAGGAGGACAGAAGAATGAAAAACTGTTTTTT. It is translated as CASSLGGQKNEKLFF.

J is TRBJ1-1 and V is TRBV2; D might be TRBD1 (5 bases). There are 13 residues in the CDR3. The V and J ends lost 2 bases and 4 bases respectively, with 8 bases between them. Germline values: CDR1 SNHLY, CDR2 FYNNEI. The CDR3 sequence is CASSEQGATEAFF. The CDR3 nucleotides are TGTGCCAGCAGTGAACAGGGTGCCACTGAAGCTTTCTTT.

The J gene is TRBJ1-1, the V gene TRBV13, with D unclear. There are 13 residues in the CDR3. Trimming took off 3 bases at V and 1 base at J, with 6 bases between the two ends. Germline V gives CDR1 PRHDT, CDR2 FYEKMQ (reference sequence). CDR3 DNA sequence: TGTGCCAGCAGCTTTGCGAGGAACACTGAAGCTTTCTTT. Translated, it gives CASSFARNTEAFF.